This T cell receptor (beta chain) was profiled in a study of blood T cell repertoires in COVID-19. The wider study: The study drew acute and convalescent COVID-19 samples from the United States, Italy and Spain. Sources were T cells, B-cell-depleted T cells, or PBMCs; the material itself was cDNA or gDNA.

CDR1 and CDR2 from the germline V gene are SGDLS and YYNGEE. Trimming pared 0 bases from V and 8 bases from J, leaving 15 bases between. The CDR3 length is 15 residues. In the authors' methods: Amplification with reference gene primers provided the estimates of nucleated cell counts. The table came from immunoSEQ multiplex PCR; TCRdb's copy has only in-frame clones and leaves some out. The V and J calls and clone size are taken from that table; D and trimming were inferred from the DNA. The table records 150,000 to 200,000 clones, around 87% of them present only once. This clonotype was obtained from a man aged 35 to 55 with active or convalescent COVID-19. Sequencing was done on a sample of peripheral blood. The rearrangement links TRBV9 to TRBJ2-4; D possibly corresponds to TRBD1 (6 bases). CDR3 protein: CASSVGAGVADIQYF. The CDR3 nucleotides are TGTGCCAGCAGCGTAGGTGCAGGGGTCGCCGACATTCAGTACTTC.